What follows are 10 T cell receptor beta chains derived from one specimen sequenced in a study of T cell changes during pregnancy in multiple sclerosis. Libraries were prepared by immunoSEQ multiplex PCR; TCRdb keeps only in-frame clonotypes and omits some of them. The table shows roughly 57,000 clones, with about 94% occurring only once. The sample was CD8+ T cells from peripheral blood mononuclear cells, taken after pregnancy. The receptor source for this set is a female donor with multiple sclerosis, enrolled in a pregnancy study.

The chain is built from TRBV6-4 and TRBJ2-1; the D gene is possibly TRBD2 (5 bases). V shed 2 bases and J shed 4 bases, with 6 bases lying between them. The germline V gene encodes CDR1 MRHNA and CDR2 SNTAGT. This CDR3 contains 13 residues. Here the CDR3 reads CASSDGEYNEQFF. The CDR3 nucleotides are TGTGCCAGCAGTGACGGGGAGTACAATGAGCAGTTCTTC.

In DNA form, the CDR3 reads TGTGCCAGCAGCTTGAATGAGGCGGGCACCGGGGAGCTGTTTTTT. Protein product: CASSLNEAGTGELFF. The V and J genes are TRBV13 and TRBJ2-2; D possibly corresponds to TRBD2 (5 bases). V was pared by 3 bases and J by 4 bases, with 12 bases between. This CDR3 is 15 amino acids long. Germline CDR1 PRHDT, CDR2 FYEKMQ (reference sequence).

The gene calls are TRBV27 and TRBJ2-3; 8 nucleotides align to TRBD1. V was clipped by 7 bases and J by 1 base; unmatched bases: 7. CDR1 and CDR2 from the germline V gene are MNHEY and SMNVEV (reference sequence). This CDR3 has 15 amino acids. The CDR3 spells CASNSGGGGTDTQYF. Written as DNA, the CDR3 is TGTGCCAGCAACTCAGGGGGCGGGGGCACAGATACGCAGTATTTT.

This chain uses TRBV7-9 with TRBJ2-2; perhaps TRBD1 as D (6 bases). Germline-derived CDR1 and CDR2 are SEHNR and FQNEAQ (reference sequence). V dropped 8 bases and J dropped 0 bases, with 25 bases sitting between them. CDR3 length: 19 residues. The CDR3 here is CASQDQIFRDTSNTGELFF. CDR3 in DNA: TGTGCCAGCCAGGACCAGATATTCCGGGACACCTCGAACACCGGGGAGCTGTTTTTT.

V gene TRBV5-8 combines with J gene TRBJ1-1, with TRBD1 matching over 9 bases. Trimming removed 3 bases from V and 3 bases from J; junction bases left unmatched: 9. The CDR3 totals 16 residues. Germline-derived CDR1 and CDR2 are SGHTS and YDEGEE. CDR3 protein: CASSYLTGGLDTEAFF. The CDR3 DNA reads as TGTGCCAGCAGCTATCTCACAGGGGGCTTAGACACTGAAGCTTTCTTT.

The genes are TRBV28 and TRBJ2-3; 13 bases fit TRBD2. The CDR3 loop spans 19 amino acids. Germline CDR1 is MDHEN and CDR2 is SYDVKM. With V trimmed by 2 bases and J by 5 bases, 13 bases remained unmatched. CDR3 DNA sequence: TGTGCCAGCAGTTTAATCGGACTAGCGGGAGTCCTTGGAGGAGATACGCAGTATTTT. Protein sequence: CASSLIGLAGVLGGDTQYF. The full variable domain, its missing parts supplied by reference TRBV28 and TRBJ2-3, is DVKVTQSSRYLVKRTGEKVFLECVQDMDHENMFWYRQDPGLGLRLIYFSYDVKMKEKGDIPEGYSVSREKKERFSLILESASTNQTSMYLCASSLIGLAGVLGGDTQYFGPGTRLTVL.

The V and J genes are TRBV29-1 and TRBJ1-2, with no clear D. In germline, CDR1 is SQVTM, CDR2 ANQGSEA. Trimming removed 7 bases at V and 5 bases at J, with 17 bases between. The CDR3 has 13 amino acids. The CDR3 sequence: CSAGLGDLYGYTF. DNA of the CDR3: TGCAGCGCTGGTCTCGGGGATTTGTATGGCTACACCTTC.

V and J are TRBV19 and TRBJ1-2; perhaps TRBD1 as D (5 bases). This CDR3 spans 14 amino acids. Trimming cost V 0 bases and J 6 bases, with 11 bases left between them. Germline-derived CDR1 and CDR2 are LNHDA and SQIVND (reference sequence). The CDR3 here is CASSIDGTLNGYTF. CDR3 sequence (DNA): TGTGCCAGTAGTATAGATGGGACTCTAAATGGCTACACCTTC.

The chain links TRBV28 to TRBJ1-5; TRBD1 is a possible D gene (5 bases). From germline, CDR1 is MDHEN and CDR2 SYDVKM. V was shortened by 5 bases and J by 0 bases, with 11 bases between the two germline ends. The CDR3 loop spans 15 amino acids. Here the CDR3 DNA reads TGTGCCAGCAGTACCGGACAACTTAGCAATCAGCCCCAGCATTTT. It translates to CASSTGQLSNQPQHF.

This rearrangement joins TRBV29-1 to TRBJ1-1; maybe TRBD1 (6 bases). CDR3 length equals 12 residues. Trimming shortened V by 7 bases and J by 2 bases, and 11 bases separated the two germline ends. Germline V gives CDR1 SQVTM, CDR2 ANQGSEA. CDR3 nucleotide sequence: TGCAGCGCCGGGGGGGCTAACACTGAAGCTTTCTTT. As protein: CSAGGANTEAFF.